This TCR beta chain was documented in a study of blood T cell repertoires in COVID-19 (dated by TCRdb to about 2020). As for the study more broadly: Collaborator samples came from the United States, Italy and Spain and covered acute and convalescent phases of COVID-19. The sample metadata nearly always contained a de-identified subject ID, COVID-19 status, age in years and sex. The samples were drawn from the first 160 participants of the ongoing ImmuneRACE study and from over 950 subjects provided by 6 global collaborators. The material from the prospective study consisted of cDNA or gDNA derived from T cells, B-cell-depleted T cells, or PBMCs. Subjects who had been exposed to COVID-19, were actively infected with it, or had recovered from it provided the deeply sampled blood TCRbeta repertoires that made up the dataset. Where available, HLA class I and class II types were taken from metadata supplied by the sample provider and were not determined by assay-based typing. The repertoires were made available in a free public database intended to serve as a resource for research on the immune response to SARS-CoV-2.

What the research found in general, with its limitations: The quantity of clinical and demographic metadata differed by source and by participant and was supplied without curation.

The V and J ends are trimmed by 1 base and 0 bases, leaving 9 bases between them. As encoded in the germline V gene, CDR1 is SGHTA while CDR2 is FQGNSA. The CDR3 runs 15 residues from the cysteine to the phenylalanine. The retained sequence is limited to the CDR3, 45 bases, with the frame set at the first base. A remark on this clone: Its antigen is still unknown. No clone much larger than this one lies a single base away; base qualities are absent.

Each collaborating institution followed its own protocols to collect whole blood in K2EDTA tubes. For TCRbeta analysis, collaborators shipped samples in one of three forms: frozen whole blood, isolated PBMCs, or DNA extracted from either of those sample types. TCRbeta CDR3 regions were amplified from genomic DNA by means of the immunoSEQ Assay, a bias-controlled multiplex PCR. The authors processed their data as follows. The number of nucleated cells in each sample was estimated from the amplification of reference gene primers within the assay. To quantify the absolute abundance of each unique TCRbeta CDR3 rearrangement, sequence reads were collapsed and filtered. For each sample, productive Simpson clonality was calculated by taking the square root of Simpson's diversity index across productive rearrangements. TCRdb took this table from immuneACCESS and kept in-frame rearrangements with V and J called. Such tables lack part of the clones; where checked against another copy, unresolved V genes explain under half of the gap, and the rest is unexplained. V, J and clone size reflect that table, while D and trimming were determined from the DNA. This sample gives around 200,000 clones in total; around 84% of them show up just once. The top ten hold around 4.5% of the sample.

The TCR comes from a man aged 45-65 years with acute or convalescent COVID-19. The chain was built from TRBV7-2 and TRBJ1-1; the D gene assignment is ambiguous. The sequencing input was peripheral blood. The CDR3 region reads CASSLDGGLNTEAFF. The sequenced DNA: TGTGCCAGCAGCTTAGATGGAGGGTTGAACACTGAAGCTTTCTTT.